This TCR beta chain appears in the sequencing data of a study of shared clonotypes between healthy human individuals. Overall study findings and caveats: Researchers found naive subsets generally carried larger estimated richness than memory subsets. Clonotypes which were not shared had lower generation probabilities than clonotypes that all four donors shared. Inspection by rarefaction showed sorted-subset sequencing to be incomplete despite large depth.

As defined, naive CD8 cells were CD45RO-negative and positively selected for CCR7, with terminally differentiated effector memory CD45RA+ cells excluded. Deep was the level at which the assay was run. Sequencing was performed with immunoSEQ multiplex PCR; in TCRdb, only in-frame clones are kept and a portion is missing. This sample yields about 2 million clones, of which roughly 94% are seen a single time; approximately 1.2% belongs to the top ten. On this clone: Its specificity is not known.

Germline V gene lookup returns CDR1 SGHAT and CDR2 FQNNGV. The CDR3 loop spans 14 amino acids. Trimming pared 1 base from V and 5 bases from J, leaving 11 bases between. The gene calls are TRBV11-2 and TRBJ2-5, with D perhaps TRBD2 (5 bases). This sequence was found in a man between 18 and 35 years old in good health. Sequenced sample: naive CD8+ T cells sorted from blood. CDR3 sequence reads: CASSLVPGLETQYF. The CDR3 nucleotides are TGTGCCAGCAGCTTAGTGCCGGGGTTGGAGACCCAGTACTTC. Together with reference TRBV11-2 and TRBJ2-5, the CDR3 gives the full variable domain: EAGVAQSPRYKIIEKRQSVAFWCNPISGHATLYWYQQILGQGPKLLIQFQNNGVVDDSQLPKDRFSAERLKGVDSTLKIQPAKLEDSAVYLCASSLVPGLETQYFGPGTRLLVL.